This T cell receptor (beta chain) derives from a study of OX40 agonist ivuxolimab in advanced cancers. Study information: Ivuxolimab, which patients received intravenously every 2 weeks, was dosed at 0.01 to 10 mg/kg. The study reported partial responses in three patients: one hepatocellular carcinoma, two cutaneous melanoma.

The CDR3 consists of 13 residues. Trimming left V 1 base short and J 4 bases short, with 5 bases between. CDR1 SGHNT and CDR2 YENEEA come from the germline V gene. Measured with immunoSEQ multiplex PCR; TCRdb has only the in-frame clones, and not every one. The repertoire holds approximately 60,000 clones, with less than 95% as singletons. Specimen: CD4+ or CD8+ T cells sorted from blood, collected in a trial of the OX40 agonist ivuxolimab. The sequence was collected from an adult with an advanced solid tumor such as melanoma, head and neck, liver or kidney cancer. The chain is built from TRBV11-3 and TRBJ2-1; D unclear. This CDR3 is CASSLGGYNEQFF. In DNA form, the CDR3 reads TGTGCCAGCAGCTTAGGGGGATACAATGAGCAGTTCTTC.